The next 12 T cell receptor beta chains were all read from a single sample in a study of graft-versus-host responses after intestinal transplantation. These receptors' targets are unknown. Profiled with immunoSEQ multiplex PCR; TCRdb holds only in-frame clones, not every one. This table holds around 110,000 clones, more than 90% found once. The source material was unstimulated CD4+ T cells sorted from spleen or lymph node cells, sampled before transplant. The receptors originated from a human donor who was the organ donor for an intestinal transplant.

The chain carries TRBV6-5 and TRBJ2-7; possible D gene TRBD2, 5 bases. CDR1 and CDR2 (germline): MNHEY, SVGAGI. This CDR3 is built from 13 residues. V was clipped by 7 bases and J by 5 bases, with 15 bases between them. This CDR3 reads CASTVLFGDEQYF. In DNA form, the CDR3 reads TGTGCCAGCACGGTTCTCTTCGGGGACGAGCAGTACTTC.

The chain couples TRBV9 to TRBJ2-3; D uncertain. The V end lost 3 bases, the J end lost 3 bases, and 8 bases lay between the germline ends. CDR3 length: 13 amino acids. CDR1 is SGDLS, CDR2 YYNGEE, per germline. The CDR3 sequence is CASSGSFTDTQYF. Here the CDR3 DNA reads TGTGCCAGCAGCGGCTCTTTTACAGATACGCAGTATTTT.

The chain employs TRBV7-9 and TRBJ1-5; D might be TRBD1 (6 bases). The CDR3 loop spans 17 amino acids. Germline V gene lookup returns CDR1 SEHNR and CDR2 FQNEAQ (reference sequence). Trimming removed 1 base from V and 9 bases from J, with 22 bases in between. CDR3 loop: CASSLGGPGTQVRPQHF. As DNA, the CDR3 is TGTGCCAGCAGCTTAGGGGGCCCCGGGACACAAGTCCGGCCCCAGCATTTT. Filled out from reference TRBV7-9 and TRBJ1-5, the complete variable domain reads DTGVSQNPRHKITKRGQNVTFRCDPISEHNRLYWYRQTLGQGPEFLTYFQNEAQLEKSRLLSDRFSAERPKGSFSTLEIQRTEQGDSAMYLCASSLGGPGTQVRPQHFGDGTRLSIL.

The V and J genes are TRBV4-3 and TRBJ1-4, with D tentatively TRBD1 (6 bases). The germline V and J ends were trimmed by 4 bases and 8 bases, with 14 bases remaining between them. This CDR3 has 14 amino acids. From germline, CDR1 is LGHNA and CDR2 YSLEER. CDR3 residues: CASSPLTGSEKLFF. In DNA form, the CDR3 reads TGCGCCAGCAGCCCACTGACAGGTTCCGAAAAACTGTTTTTT.

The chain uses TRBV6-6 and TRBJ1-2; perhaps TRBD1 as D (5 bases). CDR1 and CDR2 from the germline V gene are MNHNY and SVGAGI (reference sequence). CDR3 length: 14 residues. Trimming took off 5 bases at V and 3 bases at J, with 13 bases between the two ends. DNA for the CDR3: TGTGCCAGCAGTCGGCCGACAGCCGACTATGGCTACACCTTC. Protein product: CASSRPTADYGYTF.

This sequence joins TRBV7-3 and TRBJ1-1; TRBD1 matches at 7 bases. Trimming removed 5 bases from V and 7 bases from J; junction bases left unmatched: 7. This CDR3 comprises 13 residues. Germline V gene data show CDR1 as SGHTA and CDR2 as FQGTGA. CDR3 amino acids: CASSPDRWGEAFF. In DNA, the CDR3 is TGTGCCAGCAGCCCGGACAGGTGGGGTGAAGCTTTCTTT.

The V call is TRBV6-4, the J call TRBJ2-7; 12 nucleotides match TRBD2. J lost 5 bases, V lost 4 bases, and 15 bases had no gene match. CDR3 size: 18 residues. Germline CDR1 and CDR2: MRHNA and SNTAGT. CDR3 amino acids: CASSVGVLPSGRAHEQYF. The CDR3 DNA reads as TGTGCCAGCAGTGTCGGGGTCCTGCCTAGCGGGAGGGCCCACGAGCAGTACTTC.

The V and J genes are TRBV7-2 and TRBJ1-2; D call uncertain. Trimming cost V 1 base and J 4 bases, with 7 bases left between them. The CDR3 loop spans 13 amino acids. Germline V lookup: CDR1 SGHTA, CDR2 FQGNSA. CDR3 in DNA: TGTGCCAGCAGCTTAGTGCAGTTCTATGGCTACACCTTC. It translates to CASSLVQFYGYTF.

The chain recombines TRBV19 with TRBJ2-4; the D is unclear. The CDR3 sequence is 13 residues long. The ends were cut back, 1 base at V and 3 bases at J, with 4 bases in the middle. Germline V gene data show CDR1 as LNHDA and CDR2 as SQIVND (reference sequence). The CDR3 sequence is CASSIGVKNIQYF. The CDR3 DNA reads TGTGCCAGTAGTATAGGGGTCAAAAACATTCAGTACTTC.

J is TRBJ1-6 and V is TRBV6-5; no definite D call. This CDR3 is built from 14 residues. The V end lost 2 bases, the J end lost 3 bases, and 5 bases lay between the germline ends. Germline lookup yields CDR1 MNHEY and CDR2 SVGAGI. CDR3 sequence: CASSYGHYNSPLHF. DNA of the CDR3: TGTGCCAGCAGTTACGGCCACTATAATTCACCCCTCCACTTT.

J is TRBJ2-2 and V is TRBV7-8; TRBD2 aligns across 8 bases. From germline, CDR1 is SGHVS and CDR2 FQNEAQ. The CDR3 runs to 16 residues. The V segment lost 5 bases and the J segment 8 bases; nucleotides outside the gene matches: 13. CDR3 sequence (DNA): TGTGCCAGCAGCCTCCAAGCGGGAGTAACGACGGGGGAGCTGTTTTTT. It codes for CASSLQAGVTTGELFF.

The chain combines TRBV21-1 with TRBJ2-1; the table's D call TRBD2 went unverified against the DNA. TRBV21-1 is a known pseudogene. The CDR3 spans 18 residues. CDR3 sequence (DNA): TGTGCCAGCAGCAAAGGCCCGACAATAAGGACTAGTTACAATGAGCAGTTCTTC. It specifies CASSKGPTIRTSYNEQFF.